The sequence of this T cell receptor (beta chain) was determined in a study of cytomegalovirus exposure and HLA in healthy donors. Study-wide results and caveats: There were a few CMV-associated chains whose specificity for CMV antigens was confirmed in vitro.

The V and J ends lost 3 bases and 1 base respectively, with 7 bases between them. Germline-derived CDR1 and CDR2 are SGHRS and YFSETQ. The CDR3 is made up of 13 amino acids. With regard to this clone: Its antigen is unknown.

Clones were read by immunoSEQ multiplex PCR, and TCRdb kept only the in-frame ones, dropping some. The top ten clones hold roughly an eighth of a sample with roughly 220,000 clones, over 80% of them seen once. Sequenced material: PBMCs. The rearrangement uses TRBV5-1 and TRBJ1-1; D gene unclear. The source is a woman aged 25-40 years in good health and CMV-seropositive. CDR3 in DNA: TGCGCCAGCAGCTACAACGGGAACACTGAAGCTTTCTTT. Protein: CASSYNGNTEAFF.